The rows below give T cell receptor beta chains drawn from one sample of a study of T cell responses to AZD1222 COVID-19 vaccine. Sequencing used immunoSEQ multiplex PCR; TCRdb keeps in-frame clones, though not all of them. The sample yields about 120,000 clones, more than 65% seen once. The specimen was peripheral blood, collected on day 0 of AZD1222 vaccination. These receptors all stem from an adult in good health. CDR3s include the opening cysteine and the closing phenylalanine or tryptophan. The D gene is left open where the match is weak. Size values are once, few and many counts, or a class for expanded clones, and some rows have none.

v_call: TRBV5-5
j_call: TRBJ1-5
clone_size: .
d_call: .
cdr3_aa: CASSFRDDNQPQHF
cdr3_nt: TGTGCCAGCAGCTTCCGGGACGACAATCAGCCCCAGCATTTT

v_call: TRBV5-8
j_call: TRBJ2-2
clone_size: .
d_call: .
cdr3_aa: CASSLGTTNTGELFF
cdr3_nt: TGTGCCAGCAGCTTGGGGACAACGAACACCGGGGAGCTGTTTTTT

v_call: TRBV7-6
j_call: TRBJ2-3
clone_size: .
d_call: .
cdr3_aa: CASSLGGQREYRDTQYF
cdr3_nt: TGTGCCAGCAGCTTAGGGGGACAGCGGGAGTATAGAGATACGCAGTATTTT

v_call: TRBV4-1
j_call: TRBJ2-1
clone_size: few
d_call: TRBD2
cdr3_aa: CASSQQAGYNEQFF
cdr3_nt: TGCGCCAGCAGCCAACAAGCGGGGTACAATGAGCAGTTCTTC

v_call: TRBV7-9
j_call: TRBJ2-7
clone_size: .
d_call: TRBD1
cdr3_aa: CASSSDRGEQYF
cdr3_nt: TGTGCCAGCAGCTCCGACAGGGGCGAGCAGTACTTC

v_call: TRBV18
j_call: TRBJ1-1
clone_size: .
d_call: TRBD1
cdr3_aa: CASSPRRGQNTEAFF
cdr3_nt: TGTGCCAGCTCCCCACGGAGGGGGCAGAACACTGAAGCTTTCTTT

v_call: TRBV5-8
j_call: TRBJ1-4
clone_size: .
d_call: .
cdr3_aa: CASSARQVANEKLFF
cdr3_nt: TGTGCCAGCAGCGCCCGACAGGTGGCTAATGAAAAACTGTTTTTT

v_call: TRBV6-5
j_call: TRBJ2-2
clone_size: .
d_call: .
cdr3_aa: CASSYSPDFNTGELFF
cdr3_nt: TGTGCCAGCAGTTACTCACCGGACTTCAACACCGGGGAGCTGTTTTTT

v_call: TRBV7-2
j_call: TRBJ2-1
clone_size: .
d_call: .
cdr3_aa: CASSLNGGRQFF
cdr3_nt: TGTGCCAGCAGCTTAAATGGGGGACGGCAGTTCTTC

v_call: TRBV18
j_call: TRBJ1-1
clone_size: .
d_call: .
cdr3_aa: CASSRLSGHLNTEAFF
cdr3_nt: TGTGCCAGCTCACGTTTATCGGGACACCTAAACACTGAAGCTTTCTTT

v_call: TRBV28
j_call: TRBJ1-1
clone_size: .
d_call: .
cdr3_aa: CASSWGGRTEAFF
cdr3_nt: TGTGCCAGCAGTTGGGGGGGAAGGACTGAAGCTTTCTTT

v_call: TRBV11-2
j_call: TRBJ2-3
clone_size: .
d_call: TRBD2
cdr3_aa: CASSFQAGVSTDTQYF
cdr3_nt: TGTGCCAGCAGCTTCCAAGCGGGGGTAAGCACAGATACGCAGTATTTT

v_call: TRBV5-5
j_call: TRBJ2-6
clone_size: .
d_call: .
cdr3_aa: CASSLNRQDTGANVLTF
cdr3_nt: TGTGCCAGCAGCTTGAATCGGCAGGACACTGGGGCCAACGTCCTGACTTTC

v_call: TRBV18
j_call: TRBJ1-4
clone_size: .
d_call: TRBD1
cdr3_aa: CASSLGQNEKLFF
cdr3_nt: TGTGCCAGCTCACTGGGACAGAATGAAAAACTGTTTTTT

v_call: TRBV10-3
j_call: TRBJ2-3
clone_size: .
d_call: TRBD2
cdr3_aa: CAISEAGGVADTQYF
cdr3_nt: TGTGCCATCAGTGAAGCGGGAGGTGTTGCAGATACGCAGTATTTT

v_call: TRBV9
j_call: TRBJ1-6
clone_size: .
d_call: .
cdr3_aa: CASSNDRDSPLHF
cdr3_nt: TGTGCCAGCAGCAATGATCGGGATTCACCCCTCCACTTT

v_call: TRBV2
j_call: TRBJ1-6
clone_size: .
d_call: .
cdr3_aa: CASRRTGVENSPLHF
cdr3_nt: TGTGCCAGCAGGCGGACGGGGGTGGAAAATTCACCCCTCCACTTT

v_call: TRBV28
j_call: TRBJ1-2
clone_size: .
d_call: .
cdr3_aa: CASSLPLRRGGGYTF
cdr3_nt: TGTGCCAGCAGTTTACCTCTCCGGCGGGGAGGCGGCTACACCTTC

v_call: TRBV2
j_call: TRBJ1-4
clone_size: .
d_call: .
cdr3_aa: CASSPTFWGEKLFF
cdr3_nt: TGTGCCAGCAGTCCGACCTTCTGGGGTGAAAAACTGTTTTTT

v_call: TRBV5-4
j_call: TRBJ2-3
clone_size: .
d_call: TRBD2
cdr3_aa: CASSLSMTSGGDTQYF
cdr3_nt: TGTGCCAGCAGCTTGTCGATGACTAGCGGGGGGGATACGCAGTATTTT

v_call: TRBV10-3
j_call: TRBJ2-7
clone_size: .
d_call: .
cdr3_aa: CAISAALGDTSYEQYF
cdr3_nt: TGTGCCATCAGTGCGGCCCTAGGGGACACCTCCTACGAGCAGTACTTC

v_call: TRBV19
j_call: TRBJ2-7
clone_size: .
d_call: TRBD2
cdr3_aa: CASSPRGAGAYEQYF
cdr3_nt: TGTGCCAGTAGTCCCCGAGGAGCGGGGGCCTACGAGCAGTACTTC

v_call: TRBV28
j_call: TRBJ1-6
clone_size: .
d_call: .
cdr3_aa: CASSETVLPLHF
cdr3_nt: TGTGCCAGCAGTGAGACGGTTTTACCCCTCCACTTT

v_call: TRBV28
j_call: TRBJ2-7
clone_size: .
d_call: TRBD2
cdr3_aa: CASSPQAGAVYEQYF
cdr3_nt: TGTGCCAGCAGTCCACAAGCGGGAGCCGTCTACGAGCAGTACTTC

v_call: TRBV28
j_call: TRBJ2-2
clone_size: .
d_call: .
cdr3_aa: CASSLSPGRYVSTGELFF
cdr3_nt: TGTGCCAGCAGTTTATCCCCAGGGAGGTACGTGAGCACCGGGGAGCTGTTTTTT

v_call: TRBV19
j_call: TRBJ2-7
clone_size: .
d_call: TRBD2
cdr3_aa: CASSELAGGKMQYF
cdr3_nt: TGTGCCAGTAGTGAGCTAGCGGGGGGAAAGATGCAGTACTTC

v_call: TRBV5-1
j_call: TRBJ2-1
clone_size: .
d_call: .
cdr3_aa: CASSLEGDTSYNEQFF
cdr3_nt: TGCGCCAGCAGCTTGGAGGGGGACACCTCCTACAATGAGCAGTTCTTC